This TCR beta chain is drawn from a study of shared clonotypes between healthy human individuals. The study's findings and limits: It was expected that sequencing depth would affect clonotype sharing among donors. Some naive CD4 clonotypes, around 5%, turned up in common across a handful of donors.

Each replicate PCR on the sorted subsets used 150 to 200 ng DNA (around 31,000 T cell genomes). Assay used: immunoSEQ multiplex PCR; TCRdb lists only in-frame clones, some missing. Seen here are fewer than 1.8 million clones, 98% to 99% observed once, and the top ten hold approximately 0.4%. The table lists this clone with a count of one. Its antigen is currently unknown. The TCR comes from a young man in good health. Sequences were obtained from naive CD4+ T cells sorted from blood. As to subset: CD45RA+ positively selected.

CDR3 sequence (DNA): TGTGCCACCAGCAGGCGATATCGAAACCAAGAGACCCAGTACTTC. Residues: CATSRRYRNQETQYF. This sequence joins TRBV15 and TRBJ2-5; D is unclear. There are 15 residues in the CDR3. Deletions cut 3 bases from V and 0 bases from J, with 11 bases between. Germline-derived CDR1 and CDR2 are LNHNV and YYDKDF (reference sequence).